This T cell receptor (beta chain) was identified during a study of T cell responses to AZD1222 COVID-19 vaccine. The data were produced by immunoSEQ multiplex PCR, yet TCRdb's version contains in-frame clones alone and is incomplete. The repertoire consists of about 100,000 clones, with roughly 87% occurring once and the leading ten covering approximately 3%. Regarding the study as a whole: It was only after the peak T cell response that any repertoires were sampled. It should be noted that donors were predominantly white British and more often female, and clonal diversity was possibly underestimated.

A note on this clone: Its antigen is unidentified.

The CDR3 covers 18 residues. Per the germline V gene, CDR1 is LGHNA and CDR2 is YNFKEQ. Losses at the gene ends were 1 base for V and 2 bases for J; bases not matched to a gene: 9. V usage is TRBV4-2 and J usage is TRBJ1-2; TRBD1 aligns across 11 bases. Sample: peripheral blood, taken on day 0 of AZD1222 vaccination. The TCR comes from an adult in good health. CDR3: CASSQALGQGAANYGYTF. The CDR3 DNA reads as TGTGCCAGCAGCCAAGCCCTCGGACAGGGGGCAGCCAACTATGGCTACACCTTC.